One and the same sample provided the 10 T cell receptor beta chains below, sequenced in a study of regulatory and conventional T cells in RAG deficiency. Generated by immunoSEQ multiplex PCR, the TCRdb table keeps only in-frame clones and is missing some. The sample has 32,000 or so clones, about 91% seen once. The sample also formed part of further work on regulatory T cells. That source reports: The PCR used 52 TRBV and 13 TRBJ primers.

The sequenced material came from CD8+ T cells sorted from blood. The receptors were gathered from a human donor in good health.

The chain links TRBV4-1 to TRBJ2-5, with 14 bases identical to TRBD2. The V gene end was trimmed by 1 base and the J gene end by 5 bases; junction bases not matched to a gene: 6. The CDR3 spans 17 residues. Germline assignment: CDR1 MGHRA and CDR2 YSYEKL. The CDR3 reads CASSQGTSGGLGETQYF. In DNA form, the CDR3 reads TGCGCCAGCAGCCAAGGGACTAGCGGGGGGCTGGGGGAGACCCAGTACTTC.

The chain recombines TRBV30 with TRBJ1-1; unclear D gene. The CDR3 loop spans 15 amino acids. CDR1 and CDR2 (germline): GTSNPN, SVGIG (reference sequence). V lost 1 base to trimming and J lost 4 bases, with 16 bases between them. The CDR3 nucleotides are TGTGCCTGGAGTGGCGGCACGGGGATCGGCACTGAAGCTTTCTTT. This codes for CAWSGGTGIGTEAFF.

The count of this clone is one. This chain joins TRBV2 and TRBJ1-5; D gene unclear. With 2 bases removed from V and 1 base from J, the gap between germline ends came to 6 bases. Germline CDR1 reads SNHLY; CDR2 reads FYNNEI. The CDR3 contains 14 residues. CDR3: CASSERRSNQPQHF. In DNA form, the CDR3 reads TGTGCCAGCAGTGAAAGGCGGAGCAATCAGCCCCAGCATTTT.

This chain links TRBV5-5 with TRBJ1-2; TRBD1 agrees at 8 bases. CDR1 SGHKS and CDR2 YYEKEE come from the germline V gene (reference sequence). This CDR3 comprises 15 residues. V lost 3 bases, J lost 8 bases, and 12 bases stayed unmatched. The CDR3 nucleotides are TGTGCCAGCAGCTCCGCTTTTCAGACAGGGGTAGGCTACACCTTC. Amino acids: CASSSAFQTGVGYTF. Full variable domain (outside the CDR3, taken from reference TRBV5-5 and TRBJ1-2): DAGVTQSPTHLIKTRGQQVTLRCSPISGHKSVSWYQQVLGQGPQFIFQYYEKEERGRGNFPDRFSARQFPNYSSELNVNALLLGDSALYLCASSSAFQTGVGYTFGSGTRLTVV.

DNA for the CDR3: TGCAGCGTTGAATCGAAAGGGACTAGCGCTTCCTACGAGCAGTACTTC. Its protein is CSVESKGTSASYEQYF. The chain carries TRBV29-1 and TRBJ2-7; 10 bases line up with TRBD2. Germline CDR1 SQVTM, CDR2 ANQGSEA. This CDR3 has 16 amino acids. J was trimmed by 1 base and V by 2 bases; bases with no gene match: 8.

This chain uses TRBV2 with TRBJ2-2; D unclear. Germline CDR1 and CDR2: SNHLY and FYNNEI. The CDR3 sequence is 15 residues long. The ends were cut back, 4 bases at V and 0 bases at J, with 9 bases in the middle. The chain's CDR3 is CASSGTLPNTGELFF. CDR3 nucleotides: TGTGCCAGCAGTGGCACCCTACCGAACACCGGGGAGCTGTTTTTT.

The chain has TRBV9 and TRBJ2-1; 14 bases align to TRBD2. Germline V gives CDR1 SGDLS, CDR2 YYNGEE. Trimming at V came to 4 bases and at J to 6 bases, leaving 12 bases not matched to a gene. This CDR3 contains 18 residues. For the CDR3, the DNA is TGTGCCAGCAGCCCTCGGACTAGCGGGAGGATCAACTCCAATGAGCAGTTCTTC. As protein: CASSPRTSGRINSNEQFF.

The V call is TRBV10-3, the J call TRBJ1-5, with D tentatively TRBD1 (6 bases). Trimming shortened V by 6 bases and J by 3 bases, and 9 bases separated the two germline ends. Germline CDR1 and CDR2: ENHRY and SYGVKD. The CDR3 spans 13 residues. The CDR3 sequence: CAIRGQSNQPQHF. For the CDR3, the DNA is TGTGCCATCAGAGGACAGTCCAATCAGCCCCAGCATTTT.

This chain connects TRBV7-8 to TRBJ1-1; D is perhaps TRBD1 (5 bases). Germline V gene lookup returns CDR1 SGHVS and CDR2 FQNEAQ. V gave up 1 base and J gave up 2 bases, with 8 bases separating them. This CDR3 region has 14 residues. Here the CDR3 DNA reads TGTGCCAGCAGCTTAGGGACAAGAAACACTGAAGCTTTCTTT. Translation: CASSLGTRNTEAFF.

This sequence joins TRBV29-1 and TRBJ2-1; D gene unclear. The CDR3 contains 14 residues. From germline, CDR1 is SQVTM and CDR2 ANQGSEA. The V end lost 5 bases, the J end lost 0 bases, and 11 bases lay between the germline ends. The CDR3 DNA follows: TGCAGCGTTATTTGGCTTAGCTCCTACAATGAGCAGTTCTTC. Amino acids: CSVIWLSSYNEQFF.